This T cell receptor (beta chain) originates from a study of blood T cell repertoires in COVID-19. As for the study in general: Specimens from acute and convalescent COVID-19 originated in the United States, Italy and Spain. In each case, the material was cDNA or gDNA derived from T cells, B-cell-depleted T cells, or PBMCs.

Data came from immunoSEQ multiplex PCR; TCRdb stores just in-frame clones and leaves some out. The sample lists approximately 300,000 clones; under 90% were seen once. Researchers sorted participants into cohorts using their self-reported clinical history. What the recovered Cohort 3 donors had was two negative PCRs, clearance, or symptom resolution. The origin of this receptor is a woman younger than 45 who had recovered from COVID-19. The source material was PBMCs or T cells enriched from blood (not recorded which).

CDR3 protein: CASSLLLAGVISTDTQYF. The CDR3 DNA follows: TGTGCCAGCAGTTTATTACTAGCGGGAGTAATTAGCACAGATACGCAGTATTTT. The chain joins TRBV27 to TRBJ2-3; the match to TRBD2 covers 11 bases. The V and J ends lost 1 base and 0 bases, in that order; junction bases with no gene match: 6. In germline, CDR1 is MNHEY, CDR2 SMNVEV (reference sequence). There are 18 residues in the CDR3.